This T cell receptor beta chain stems from a study of cytomegalovirus exposure and HLA in healthy donors. Study details: Some 85 million unique TCRs, all from HLA-typed donors, were included in an early release of the data.

Germline values: CDR1 KGHSH, CDR2 LQKENI. The CDR3 length is 15 residues. The ends lost 0 bases at V and 4 bases at J; junction bases unmatched: 2. The sample holds a few counts of this clone. Primers for the PCR totalled 60 Vbeta and 13 Jbeta. Assay used: immunoSEQ multiplex PCR; TCRdb lists only in-frame clones, some missing. In the table there are approximately 110,000 clones, less than 70% of which are singletons. The chain carries TRBV18 and TRBJ2-7; 11 nucleotides line up with TRBD1. This clonotype was sampled from a woman aged 30 to 39 in good health and CMV-seronegative. The sequenced sample was PBMCs. The CDR3 loop reads CASSPPGTGGYEQYF. CDR3 DNA: TGTGCCAGCTCACCACCCGGGACAGGGGGGTACGAGCAGTACTTC.